This TCR beta chain was sequenced for a study of T cell repertoires in cytomegalovirus infection. The overall study: Public TCR beta signatures provided an indication of both CMV infection and a matching HLA type.

TCRdb independently ran MiXCR on the reads; one entry per CDR3 protein. The sample has approximately 260,000 distinct CDR3 sequences; 15% to 20% are singletons. Findings and caveats of the study: Dominating the ex vivo response were HLA-C-restricted CMV-specific TCR beta clonotypes.

This CDR3 has 15 amino acids. V lost 1 base and J lost 7; bases outside the gene matches: 7. Germline values: CDR1 SGHTA, CDR2 FQGNSA. This clonotype was picked up many times. Its antigen is as yet unknown. The chain links TRBV7-2 to TRBJ2-1; 7 nucleotides agree with TRBD1. The specimen sequenced was CD8+ T cells from PBMCs. This receptor was identified in a human donor in good health (CMV status not recorded). Some clones in this sample may be carry-over from other donors' samples. The CDR3 DNA sequence: TGTGCCAGCAGCTTAGGGGCAGGGGGACCTAATGAGCAGTTCTTC. This encodes CASSLGAGGPNEQFF. Variable domain in full (rest from reference TRBV7-2 and TRBJ2-1): GAGVSQSPSNKVTEKGKDVELRCDPISGHTALYWYRQSLGQGLEFLIYFQGNSAPDKSGLPSDRFSAERTGGSVSTLTIQRTQQEDSAVYLCASSLGAGGPNEQFFGPGTRLTVL.